The present T cell receptor beta chain was sequenced within a study of T cell repertoires in cytomegalovirus infection. Study as a whole: The study used recently identified HLA-C-restricted and well-studied HLA-B-restricted CMV epitopes.

General study findings and limits: People with CMV and the relevant HLA were identified by cumulative public TCR beta family frequency. The response measured ex vivo was dominated by TCR beta clonotypes (HLA-C-restricted and CMV-specific).

MiXCR, applied by TCRdb to the reads, yields one record per CDR3 protein. Of some 200,000 distinct CDR3 sequences listed, 35% to 40% are singletons. V lost 3 bases to trimming and J lost 3 bases; unmatched junction nucleotides: 6. In germline, CDR1 is DFQATT, CDR2 SNEGSKA (reference sequence). The CDR3 has 15 residues. With respect to this clonotype: Its antigen is unknown.

Sequenced material: CD8+ T cells from cultured PBMCs, taken from culture after CMV antigen stimulation. V is TRBV20-1 and J is TRBJ2-3; 10 nucleotides line up with TRBD2. This receptor was obtained from a human donor in good health (CMV status not recorded). Some clones in this sample may be carry-over from other donors' samples. CDR3 nucleotides: TGCAGTGCTAGTGGAGCGGGGGGGAGAACAGATACGCAGTATTTT. Its translation: CSASGAGGRTDTQYF.